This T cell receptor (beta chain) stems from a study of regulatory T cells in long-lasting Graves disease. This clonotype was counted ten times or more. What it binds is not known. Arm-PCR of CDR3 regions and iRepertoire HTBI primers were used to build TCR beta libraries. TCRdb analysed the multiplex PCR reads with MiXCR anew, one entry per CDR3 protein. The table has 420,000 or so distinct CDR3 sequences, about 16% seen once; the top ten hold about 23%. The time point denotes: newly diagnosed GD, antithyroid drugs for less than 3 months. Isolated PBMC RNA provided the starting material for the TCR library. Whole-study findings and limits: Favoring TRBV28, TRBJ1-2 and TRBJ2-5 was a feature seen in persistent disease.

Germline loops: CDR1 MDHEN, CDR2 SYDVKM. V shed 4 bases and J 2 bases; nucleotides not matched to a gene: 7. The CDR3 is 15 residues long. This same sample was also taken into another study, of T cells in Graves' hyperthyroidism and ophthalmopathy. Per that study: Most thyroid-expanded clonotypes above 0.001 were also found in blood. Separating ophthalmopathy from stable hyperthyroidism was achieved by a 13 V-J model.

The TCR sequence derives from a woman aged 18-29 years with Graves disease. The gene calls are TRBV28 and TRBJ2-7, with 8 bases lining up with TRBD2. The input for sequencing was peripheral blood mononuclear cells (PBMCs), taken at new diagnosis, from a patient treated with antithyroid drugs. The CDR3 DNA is TGTGCCAGCAGTTCCCCGGGTAGCGGGGCCTACGAGCAGTACTTC. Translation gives CASSSPGSGAYEQYF.